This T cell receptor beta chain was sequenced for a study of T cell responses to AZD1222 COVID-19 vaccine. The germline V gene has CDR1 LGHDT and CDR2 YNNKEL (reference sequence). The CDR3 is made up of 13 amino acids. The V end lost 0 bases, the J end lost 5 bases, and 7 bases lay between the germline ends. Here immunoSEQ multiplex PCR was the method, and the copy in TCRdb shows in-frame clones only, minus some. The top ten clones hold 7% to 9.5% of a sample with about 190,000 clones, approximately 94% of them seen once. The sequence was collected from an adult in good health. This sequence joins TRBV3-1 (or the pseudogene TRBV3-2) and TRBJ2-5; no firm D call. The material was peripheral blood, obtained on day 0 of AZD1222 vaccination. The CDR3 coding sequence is TGTGCCAGCAGCCAAGATCTGGGGGAGACCCAGTACTTC. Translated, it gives CASSQDLGETQYF.